These 19 T cell receptor beta chains share one sample of origin, sequenced in a study of T-cell reconstitution after alpha-beta-depleted transplantation in children. Preparation of the TCRbeta library was carried out with unique molecular identifiers. TCRdb reprocessed the PCR reads via MiXCR and lists one record per CDR3 protein. The table shows approximately 390,000 distinct CDR3 sequences, with roughly a tenth occurring only once. Material: PBMCs from the stem cell graft donor, obtained from the stem cell graft. All receptors derive from a human donor who donated a stem cell graft to a child with acute myeloid leukemia.

The rearrangement joins TRBV12-3 or TRBV12-4 to TRBJ1-5; possible D gene TRBD1, 6 bases. The V end lost 4 bases, the J end lost 6 bases, and 16 bases lay between the germline ends. CDR3 length: 15 residues. The CDR3 reads CASSSDGGAVQPQHF. The DNA of the CDR3 is TGTGCCAGCAGTTCCGATGGGGGGGCAGTTCAGCCCCAGCATTTT.

The chain links TRBV27 to TRBJ2-6; D is possibly TRBD2 (6 bases). The CDR3 is 15 amino acids. The V end lost 5 bases, the J end lost 0 bases, and 8 bases lay between the germline ends. Germline V gene sequence: CDR1 MNHEY, CDR2 SMNVEV (reference sequence). CDR3 loop: CASSGGISGANVLTF. The CDR3 DNA reads TGTGCCAGCAGTGGGGGGATCTCTGGGGCCAACGTCCTGACTTTC. The entire variable domain, with the rest obtained from reference TRBV27 and TRBJ2-6, is as follows: EAQVTQNPRYLITVTGKKLTVTCSQNMNHEYMSWYRQDPGLGLRQIYYSMNVEVTDKGDVPEGYKVSRKEKRNFPLILESPSPNQTSLYFCASSGGISGANVLTFGAGSRLTVL.

The V call is TRBV12-3 or TRBV12-4, the J call TRBJ2-1; 9 bases match TRBD2. CDR3 size: 15 residues. The J segment lost 6 bases and the V segment lost 5 bases, leaving 8 bases of the junction unmatched. The CDR3 DNA follows: TGTGCCAGCAGTCCCCTAGCGGGATCGGCCAATGAGCAGTTCTTC. Its translation: CASSPLAGSANEQFF.

The chain employs TRBV27 and TRBJ2-3; TRBD2 matches at 9 bases. The CDR3 has 15 residues. The germline CDR1 and CDR2 sequences are MNHEY and SMNVEV (reference sequence). V was clipped by 5 bases and J by 7 bases; unmatched bases: 10. Written as DNA, the CDR3 is TGTGCCAGCAGTACTACGCGGGGGGGCCTGAATACGCAGTATTTT. Translated, it gives CASSTTRGGLNTQYF.

This chain joins TRBV28 and TRBJ2-1; D uncertain. The CDR3 spans 14 residues. Germline V lookup: CDR1 MDHEN, CDR2 SYDVKM. Trimming took 6 bases from V and 0 from J, leaving 9 bases between them. CDR3 DNA sequence: TGTGCCAGCAGCCAAGACAACTCCTACAATGAGCAGTTCTTC. Protein sequence: CASSQDNSYNEQFF.

This clonotype was counted ten times or more. This sequence joins TRBV6-2 or TRBV6-3 and TRBJ2-3; a weak D match, TRBD1 (5 bases). CDR3 length: 16 residues. Germline V CDR1 and CDR2: MNHEY, SVGEGT. V lost 2 bases, J lost 2 bases, and 14 bases lay in between. The CDR3, as DNA: TGTGCCAGCAGTTACGGGGCCGATGACAACACAGATACGCAGTATTTT. Protein: CASSYGADDNTDTQYF.

This clonotype was counted only a few times. J is TRBJ1-5 and V is TRBV13; 7 positions match TRBD1. Trimming removed 3 bases from V and 7 bases from J; junction bases left unmatched: 6. In germline, CDR1 is PRHDT, CDR2 FYEKMQ (reference sequence). This CDR3 has 14 residues. The CDR3 DNA is TGTGCCAGCAGCTTTGGACAGGTCGGGCAGCCCCAGCATTTT. This translates into CASSFGQVGQPQHF.

The J gene is TRBJ2-7, the V gene TRBV27; 8 bases map to TRBD1. V shed 3 bases and J 0 bases; nucleotides not matched to a gene: 4. Germline V CDR1 and CDR2: MNHEY, SMNVEV (reference sequence). The CDR3 length is 15 residues. This CDR3 reads CASSFGRGPSYEQYF. CDR3 DNA: TGTGCCAGCAGTTTCGGCAGGGGGCCCTCCTACGAGCAGTACTTC.

The J gene is TRBJ2-1, the V gene TRBV5-4; 7 bases agree with TRBD2. The CDR3 has 20 amino acids. Germline trimming cut 3 bases from V and 1 base from J; bases unmatched to any gene: 19. Germline V gene sequence: CDR1 SGHNT, CDR2 YYREEE (reference sequence). The DNA of the CDR3 is TGTGCCAGCAGCTCAGTCGGCCTAGCGGCCATCCAAGGATCCTACAATGAGCAGTTCTTC. It is translated as CASSSVGLAAIQGSYNEQFF.

The rearrangement uses TRBV5-6 and TRBJ2-1; the match to TRBD1 covers 9 bases. The CDR3 length is 15 residues. Germline CDR1 reads SGHDT; CDR2 reads YYEEEE. After removal of 5 bases from V and 1 base from J, the junction contained 4 bases not matched to a gene. The CDR3 region has the DNA TGTGCCAGCAGTCGGGACAGGGAGTCCTACAATGAGCAGTTCTTC. Residues: CASSRDRESYNEQFF.

This clonotype was detected a few times. The J gene is TRBJ1-1, the V gene TRBV7-3; D gene ambiguous. The V gene's germline CDR1 is SGHTA and CDR2 FQGTGA. The V end lost 4 bases, the J end lost 6 bases, and 12 bases lay between the germline ends. The CDR3 loop spans 13 amino acids. The CDR3 protein is CASSSTPGAEAFF. CDR3 coding DNA: TGTGCCAGCAGCTCGACCCCTGGCGCTGAAGCTTTCTTT.

The CDR3: CATRASGINEQFF. The CDR3 DNA is TGTGCCACCCGGGCTAGCGGGATCAATGAGCAGTTCTTC. The V and J genes are TRBV12-3 or TRBV12-4 and TRBJ2-1, with 9 bases lining up with TRBD2. Trimming at V came to 10 bases and at J to 6 bases, leaving 7 bases not matched to a gene. The CDR3 runs to 13 residues.

This clonotype has a handful of counts. The rearrangement joins TRBV12-3 or TRBV12-4 to TRBJ1-2, with a weak D call TRBD1 (5 bases). The CDR3 is 13 amino acids. The V end was cut by 7 bases, the J end by 8 bases, with 17 bases between. The CDR3 bases are TGTGCCAGCACCCTAGGCATGCGGGGGGGCTACACCTTC. Its protein is CASTLGMRGGYTF.

This clonotype was found a few times. The CDR3 nucleotides read TGTGCCAGCTTCCGGGACAGGAACTCTGGGGCCAACGTCCTGACTTTC. Encoded protein: CASFRDRNSGANVLTF. V gene TRBV2 combines with J gene TRBJ2-6; 8 bases map to TRBD1. Unmatched junction bases numbered 6, after V lost 8 bases and J lost 0 bases. Germline assignment: CDR1 SNHLY and CDR2 FYNNEI. CDR3 size: 16 residues. Based on the CDR3 plus reference TRBV2 and TRBJ2-6, the full variable domain is EPEVTQTPSHQVTQMGQEVILRCVPISNHLYFYWYRQILGQKVEFLVSFYNNEISEKSEIFDDQFSVERPDGSNFTLKIRSTKLEDSAMYFCASFRDRNSGANVLTFGAGSRLTVL.

This clonotype was seen many times. The genes are TRBV6-5 and TRBJ1-1; 7 bases are shared with TRBD1. The V segment lost 5 bases and the J segment 1 base; nucleotides outside the gene matches: 7. Germline CDR1 MNHEY, CDR2 SVGAGI. This CDR3 has 15 amino acids. CDR3 protein: CASSPFRTGNTEAFF. CDR3 coding DNA: TGTGCCAGCAGTCCTTTTCGGACAGGGAACACTGAAGCTTTCTTT.

A few counts support this clonotype. The chain links TRBV6-5 to TRBJ2-5; D not resolved. CDR1 and CDR2 (germline): MNHEY, SVGAGI. V shed 5 bases and J shed 2 bases, with 15 bases lying between them. CDR3 size: 15 residues. The CDR3 is CASSTETGGQETQYF. The CDR3 DNA reads as TGTGCCAGCAGTACCGAAACTGGCGGTCAAGAGACCCAGTACTTC.

In its sample, this clonotype was seen many times. The J gene is TRBJ2-7, the V gene TRBV28, with D perhaps TRBD1 or TRBD2 (6 bases each). The V end was cut by 5 bases, the J end by 2 bases, with 13 bases between. The V gene's germline CDR1 is MDHEN and CDR2 SYDVKM. This CDR3 spans 14 amino acids. The CDR3 here is CASSPGDTAYEQYF. DNA for the CDR3: TGTGCCAGCAGTCCGGGGGACACCGCCTACGAGCAGTACTTC.

This chain uses TRBV5-1 with TRBJ2-3; D possibly corresponds to TRBD2 (6 bases). This CDR3 spans 14 amino acids. Trimming pared 4 bases from V and 0 bases from J, leaving 9 bases between. From germline, CDR1 is SGHRS and CDR2 YFSETQ. CDR3: CASSPGDSTDTQYF. The CDR3 DNA reads as TGCGCCAGCAGCCCGGGGGACAGCACAGATACGCAGTATTTT.

This clonotype has at least ten counts. V gene TRBV12-3 or TRBV12-4 combines with J gene TRBJ2-1; D is ambiguous. The length of the CDR3 is 10 residues. The V end was cut by 5 bases, the J end by 6 bases, with 2 bases between. The CDR3 spells CASSINEQFF. Written as DNA, the CDR3 is TGTGCCAGCAGTATCAATGAGCAGTTCTTC.